This TCR beta chain emerged from a study of blood T cell repertoires in COVID-19 (dated by TCRdb to 2020 to 2022). Concerning the study at large: Collaborator samples came from the United States, Italy and Spain and covered acute and convalescent phases of COVID-19. A de-identified subject ID, COVID-19 status, age in years and sex were almost always included in the sample metadata. The prospective study material was composed of cDNA or gDNA derived from T cells, B-cell-depleted T cells, or PBMCs. Where HLA class I and class II types were available, the types were taken from metadata supplied by the sample provider, not from assay-based typing. Subjects who had been exposed to COVID-19, were actively infected with it, or had recovered from it provided the deeply sampled blood TCRbeta repertoires that made up the dataset. The repertoires were released in a freely available public database meant as a resource for research on the immune response to SARS-CoV-2. The samples were drawn from the first 160 participants of the ongoing ImmuneRACE study and from over 950 subjects provided by 6 global collaborators.

Collaborating institutions collected whole blood in K2EDTA tubes following their own protocols. Collaborator samples were shipped for TCRbeta analysis as frozen whole blood, isolated PBMCs, or DNA extracted from either sample type. Via the germline V gene, CDR1 is MDHEN and CDR2 SYDVKM. Clipping removes 6 bases from V and 1 base from J, with 10 as the unmatched junction base count. Reading from cysteine to phenylalanine, the CDR3 counts 17 amino acids. Solely the CDR3 DNA is kept, with 51 bases framed from the first base. Study-wide conclusions, independent of this receptor: The quantity of clinical and demographic metadata differed by source and by participant and was supplied without curation.

As concerns this clone: Its specific antigen is unknown. The sample holds no much larger clone one base away, and base qualities are not on file.

TCRbeta CDR3 regions were amplified from genomic DNA by means of the immunoSEQ Assay, a bias-controlled multiplex PCR. As for how the authors treated the data: Nucleated cell counts per sample were estimated from amplification of reference gene primers within the assay. Sequence reads were collapsed and filtered to measure the absolute abundance of every unique TCRbeta CDR3 rearrangement. For each sample, productive Simpson clonality was calculated as the square root of Simpson's diversity index over productive rearrangements. In its TCRdb copy, this immuneACCESS table keeps in-frame sequences only and misses some clones. Where compared with another copy, unresolved V genes explain less than half of these, and the others have no known cause. That table is the source of V, J and clone size, and D and trimming were worked out from the DNA. This sample comprises around 200,000 clones, roughly 90% of them detected only once. The ten largest make up 6.5% to 8.5% of the sample.

The sequenced material came from peripheral blood. The source is a middle-aged man with acute or convalescent COVID-19. The chain links TRBV28 with TRBJ1-5; a stretch of 9 junction bases matches TRBD1. The DNA sequence is given as TGTGCCAGCAGCTTGGGGGACAGGGTAAAAAGCAATCAGCCCCAGCATTTT. Protein translation: CASSLGDRVKSNQPQHF.